The T cell receptor (beta chain) under discussion was sequenced for a study of T-cell memory formation after mild COVID-19. Note on this clonotype: Its cognate antigen is unknown.

Study results and caveats: Some SARS-CoV-2-responding clones were already detected in memory before infection. Later expanders leaned CD4+, whereas clones that contracted between day 15 and 85 were balanced CD4/CD8. Among clones peaking at day 37 in the second wave, SARS-CoV-2 specificity remained unconfirmed.

It was 5'RACE with constant-segment primers that produced the TCR alpha and TCR beta cDNA libraries, which carried sample barcodes and UMIs. MiXCR, run by TCRdb on the 5' RACE reads, gives a single entry per CDR3 protein. The sample contains under 300,000 distinct CDR3 sequences, around 17% of which appear only once. The receptor was isolated from a man aged 18 to 30 who had mild COVID-19 (a few samples of this study predate the infection). Cell type and time point are not known. The sequenced sample consisted of PBMCs or a T cell subset sorted from them (not recorded which).

The chain's CDR3 is CASSLTATGMNEKLFF. CDR3 in DNA: TGTGCCAGCAGCTTAACTGCGACAGGAATGAATGAAAAACTGTTTTTT. The chain uses TRBV7-2 and TRBJ1-4; tentatively, D is TRBD1 (6 bases). The germline CDR1 and CDR2 sequences are SGHTA and FQGNSA. V was trimmed by 2 bases and J by 5 bases, leaving 15 bases between them. This CDR3 has 16 residues.